The source of this T cell receptor beta chain is a study of shared T cell receptors in the human thymus (dated by TCRdb to the early 2020s). Concerning the study at large: The study examined how the human thymus generates shared, self-reactive T-cell receptor alpha chains.

There are 16 amino acids in the CDR3, from cysteine to phenylalanine inclusive. Only the CDR3 region is kept as DNA, spanning 48 bases read in frame from base 1. V sheds 0 bases and J sheds 4 bases, leaving 15 bases between their ends. The germline V gene encodes CDR1 SNHLY and CDR2 FYNNEI. Libraries came from the immunoSEQ multiplex PCR assay. The table comes from immuneACCESS by way of TCRdb, which keeps in-frame sequences with V and J called. Part of the clones is missing from these tables; in studies checked, under half for an unresolved V gene and the rest for unknown reasons. This sample gives about 610,000 clones in total; 85% to 90% of them show up just once. About 0.01% of the sample is in the top ten clones. Turning to this clone: This clone's antigen is unknown. It has no much larger one-base neighbor in the sample; base qualities were not kept.

The same sample was also studied in work on human thymus T cells. Drawing on the second study: Immunologically healthy infants undergoing open corrective cardiac surgery for congenital heart defects in Finland were used as donors. Thymus tissue was obtained as surgical resects removed during corrective cardiac surgery. Usage of V and J gene segments appeared to be biased in both the thymic and the peripheral blood repertoires. According to the related research, thymic TCR repertoires were highly overlapping among unrelated individuals. The study characterized TCR alpha and beta repertoires from seven to nine infant thymus samples and four related peripheral blood samples. Donor ages ranging from about 6 to 244 days were recorded, and roughly six male and a couple of female infants were included in the cohort. Thymocytes were mechanically released from the tissue and were stored as pellets of about 8.5-31 million cells at -70 degrees C. A QIAsymphony instrument was used to extract genomic DNA from the frozen cell pellets. The immunoSEQ multiplex PCR assay was used to amplify the TCRB and TCRAD loci from a standardized amount of quality-controlled genomic DNA. The amplicons covered the V(D)J region and were long enough to include the CDR3 and to identify the V and J genes. The commercial immunoSEQ service was used to sequence amplicons on an Illumina platform. Primer bias and sequencing errors were corrected using previously described methods, and TCRAD and TCRB definitions followed the IMGT database. immunoSEQ Analyzer 3.0 and VDJTools were used for repertoire analysis, which covered basic statistics, V/J segment usage, diversity estimates, rarefaction and pairwise overlap. Diversity was estimated with Chao1, ChaoE, Efron-Thisted, Shannon and inverse Simpson indices, and also on datasets down-sampled to the smallest sample. For repertoire overlap, CDR3 nucleotide sequence, V gene and J gene had to match strictly, and clustering was done by Jaccard-based multidimensional scaling. On average, thymus samples yielded approximately 780,000 unique TCRB clonotypes, whereas blood samples yielded some 80,000.

Sequenced: thymocytes. The sequence is built from TRBV2 and TRBJ1-1; the D gene assignment is ambiguous. The receptor comes from a boy under two years old with a congenital heart defect. Donor details come from another sample of the same person, matched by shared clones. The base sequence is TGTGCCAGCAGTGAAGCGCTCCGAGGGTGGGGCACTGAAGCTTTCTTT. Its amino acids are CASSEALRGWGTEAFF. This CDR3, with the reference TRBV2 and TRBJ1-1 proteins standing in past its ends, gives the full variable domain EPEVTQTPSHQVTQMGQEVILRCVPISNHLYFYWYRQILGQKVEFLVSFYNNEISEKSEIFDDQFSVERPDGSNFTLKIRSTKLEDSAMYFCASSEALRGWGTEAFFGQGTRLTVV.